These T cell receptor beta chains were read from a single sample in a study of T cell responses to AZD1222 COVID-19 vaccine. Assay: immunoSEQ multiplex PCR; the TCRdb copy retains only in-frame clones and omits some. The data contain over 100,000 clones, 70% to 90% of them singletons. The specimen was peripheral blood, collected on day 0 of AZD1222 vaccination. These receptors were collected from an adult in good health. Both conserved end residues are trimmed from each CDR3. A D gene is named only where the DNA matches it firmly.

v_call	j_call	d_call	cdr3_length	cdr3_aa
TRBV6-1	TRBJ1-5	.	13	ASSEGRSPNQPQH
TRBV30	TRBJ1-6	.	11	AWRMADDSPLH
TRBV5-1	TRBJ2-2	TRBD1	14	ASSLGDRGSTGELF
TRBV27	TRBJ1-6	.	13	ASSSLTGYNSPLH
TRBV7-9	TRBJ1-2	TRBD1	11	ASSPDRVYGYT
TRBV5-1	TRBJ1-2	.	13	ASSLGAGGNYGYT
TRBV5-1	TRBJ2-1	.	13	ASSASPHSYNEQF
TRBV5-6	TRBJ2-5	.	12	ASSLVEGRETQY
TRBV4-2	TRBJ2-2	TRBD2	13	ASSLAGVGTGELF
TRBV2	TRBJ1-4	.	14	ASSGVGTATNEKLF
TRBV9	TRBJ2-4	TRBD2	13	ASSVGLADQNIQY
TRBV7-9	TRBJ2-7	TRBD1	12	ASTRTGGGYEQY
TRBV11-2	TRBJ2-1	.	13	ASSLVQGSYNEQF
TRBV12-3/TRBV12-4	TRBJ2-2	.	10	ASSLHTGELF
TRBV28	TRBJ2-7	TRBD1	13	ASSGPGQGRREQY
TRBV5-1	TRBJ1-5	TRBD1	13	ASSRGTDSNQPQH
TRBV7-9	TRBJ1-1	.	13	ASSLSGQRDTEAF
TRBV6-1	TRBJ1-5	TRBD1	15	ASSEARGQGAFQPQH
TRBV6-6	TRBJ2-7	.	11	ASSQQGGYEQY
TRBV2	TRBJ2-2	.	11	VHRASSTGELF
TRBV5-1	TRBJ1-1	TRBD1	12	ASRPGQGEREAF
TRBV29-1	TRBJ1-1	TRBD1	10	SAPGQGTIAF
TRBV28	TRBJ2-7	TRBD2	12	ASWGREGLDEQY
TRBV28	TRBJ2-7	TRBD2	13	ASSFPAGGSYEQY
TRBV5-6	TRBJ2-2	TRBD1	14	ASSRDRGSYTGELF
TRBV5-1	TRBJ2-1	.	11	ASSLVQDNEQF
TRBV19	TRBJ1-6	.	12	ASGIPGQNSPLH
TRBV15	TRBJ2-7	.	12	ATSRNRASYEQY